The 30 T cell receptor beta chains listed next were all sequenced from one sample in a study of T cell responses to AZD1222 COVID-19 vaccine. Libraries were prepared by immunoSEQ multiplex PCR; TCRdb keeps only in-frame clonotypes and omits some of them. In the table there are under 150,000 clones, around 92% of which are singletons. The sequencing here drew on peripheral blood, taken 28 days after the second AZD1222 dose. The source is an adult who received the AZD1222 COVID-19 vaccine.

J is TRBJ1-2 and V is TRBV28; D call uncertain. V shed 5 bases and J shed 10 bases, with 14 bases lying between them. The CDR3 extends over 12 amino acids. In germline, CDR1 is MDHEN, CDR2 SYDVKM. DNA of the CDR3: TGTGCCAGCAGTCCTCCCCGGGTAGACTACACCTTC. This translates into CASSPPRVDYTF.

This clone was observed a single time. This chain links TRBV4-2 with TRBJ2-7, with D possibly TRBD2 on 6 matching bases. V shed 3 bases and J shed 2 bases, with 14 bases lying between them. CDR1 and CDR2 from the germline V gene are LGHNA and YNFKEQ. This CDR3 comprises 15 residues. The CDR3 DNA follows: TGTGCCAGCAGCCACCTAGCGATACCACCCTACGAGCAGTACTTC. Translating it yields CASSHLAIPPYEQYF.

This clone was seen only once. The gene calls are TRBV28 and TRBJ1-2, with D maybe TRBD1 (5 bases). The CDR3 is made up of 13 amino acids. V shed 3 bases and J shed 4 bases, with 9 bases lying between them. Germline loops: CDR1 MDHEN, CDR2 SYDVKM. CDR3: CASSFGQGYGYTF. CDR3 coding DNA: TGTGCCAGCAGTTTCGGGCAGGGCTATGGCTACACCTTC.

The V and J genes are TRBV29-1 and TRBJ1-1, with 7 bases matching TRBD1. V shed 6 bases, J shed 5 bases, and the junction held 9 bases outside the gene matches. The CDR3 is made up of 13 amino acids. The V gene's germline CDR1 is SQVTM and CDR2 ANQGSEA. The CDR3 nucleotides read TGCAGCGTCCTTACAGGGGTTGGGACTGAAGCTTTCTTT. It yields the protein CSVLTGVGTEAFF.

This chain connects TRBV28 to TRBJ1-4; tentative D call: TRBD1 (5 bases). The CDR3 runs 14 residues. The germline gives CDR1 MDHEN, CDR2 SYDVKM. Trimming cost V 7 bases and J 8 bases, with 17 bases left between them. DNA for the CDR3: TGTGCCAGCACCACCGGAGCGGACAACGAAAAACTGTTTTTT. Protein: CASTTGADNEKLFF.

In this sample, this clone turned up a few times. CDR3 sequence: CASRHLSRYGYTF. As DNA, the CDR3 is TGTGCCAGCCGACATCTTTCGAGGTATGGCTACACCTTC. This chain uses TRBV6-4 with TRBJ1-2, with D unresolved. Germline lookup yields CDR1 MRHNA and CDR2 SNTAGT. CDR3 size: 13 residues. Trimming removed 8 bases from V and 5 bases from J, with 15 bases in between.

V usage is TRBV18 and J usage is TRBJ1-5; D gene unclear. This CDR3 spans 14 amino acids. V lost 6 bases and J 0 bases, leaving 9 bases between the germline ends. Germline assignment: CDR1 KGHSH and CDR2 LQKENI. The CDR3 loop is CASSLDGSNQPQHF. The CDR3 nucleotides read TGTGCCAGCTCCTTGGACGGTAGCAATCAGCCCCAGCATTTT. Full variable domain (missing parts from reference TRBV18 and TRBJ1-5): NAGVMQNPRHLVRRRGQEARLRCSPMKGHSHVYWYRQLPEEGLKFMVYLQKENIIDESGMPKERFSAEFPKEGPSILRIQQVVRGDSAAYFCASSLDGSNQPQHFGDGTRLSIL.

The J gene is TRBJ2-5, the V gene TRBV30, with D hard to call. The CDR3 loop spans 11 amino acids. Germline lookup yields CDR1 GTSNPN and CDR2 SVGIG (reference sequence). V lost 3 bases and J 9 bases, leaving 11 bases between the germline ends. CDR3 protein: CAWRPGRSQYF. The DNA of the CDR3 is TGTGCCTGGAGGCCGGGTCGTTCCCAGTACTTC. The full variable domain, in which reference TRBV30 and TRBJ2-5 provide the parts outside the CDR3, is SQTIHQWPATLVQPVGSPLSLECTVEGTSNPNLYWYRQAAGRGLQLLFYSVGIGQISSEVPQNLSASRPQDRQFILSSKKLLLSDSGFYLCAWRPGRSQYFGPGTRLLVL.

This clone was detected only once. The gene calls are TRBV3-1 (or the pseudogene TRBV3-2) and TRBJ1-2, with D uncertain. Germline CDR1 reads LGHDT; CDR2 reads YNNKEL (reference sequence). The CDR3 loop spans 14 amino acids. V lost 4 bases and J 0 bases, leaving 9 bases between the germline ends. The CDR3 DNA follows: TGTGCCAGCAGCCCTCGGCAAGCTAACTATGGCTACACCTTC. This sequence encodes CASSPRQANYGYTF.

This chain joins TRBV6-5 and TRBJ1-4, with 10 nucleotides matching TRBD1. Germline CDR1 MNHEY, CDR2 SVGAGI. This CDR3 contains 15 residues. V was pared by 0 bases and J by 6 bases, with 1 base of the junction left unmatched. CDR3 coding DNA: TGTGCCAGCAGTTACTCCGGGACAGGGGATGAAAAACTGTTTTTT. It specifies CASSYSGTGDEKLFF.

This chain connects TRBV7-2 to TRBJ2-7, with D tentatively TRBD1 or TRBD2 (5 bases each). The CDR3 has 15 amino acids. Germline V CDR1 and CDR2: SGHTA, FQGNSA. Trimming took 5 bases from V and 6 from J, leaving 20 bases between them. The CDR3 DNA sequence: TGTGCCAGCAGCCCTCGAGGGGTTGGGGTTGTCGAGCAGTACTTC. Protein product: CASSPRGVGVVEQYF.

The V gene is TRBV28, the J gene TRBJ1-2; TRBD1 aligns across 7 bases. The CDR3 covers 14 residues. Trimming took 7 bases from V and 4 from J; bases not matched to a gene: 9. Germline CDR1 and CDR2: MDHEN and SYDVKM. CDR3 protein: CASNLQGGPYGYTF. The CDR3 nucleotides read TGTGCCAGCAATTTGCAGGGGGGACCCTATGGCTACACCTTC.

This chain's CDR3 is CASSYRQGARTF. The DNA of the CDR3 is TGTGCCAGCAGTTACCGACAGGGGGCAAGGACCTTC. J is TRBJ1-2 and V is TRBV6-5; 10 bases match TRBD1. V lost 2 bases, J lost 14 bases, and 5 bases stayed unmatched. Germline V CDR1 and CDR2: MNHEY, SVGAGI. This CDR3 comprises 12 residues.

CDR3 DNA sequence: TGTGCCTGGAGCAGACAGCCTCCAGGGAATTCACCCCTCCACTTT. It yields the protein CAWSRQPPGNSPLHF. The chain joins TRBV30 to TRBJ1-6; D is perhaps TRBD1 (5 bases). V was clipped by 3 bases and J by 7 bases, with 16 bases between them. In germline, CDR1 is GTSNPN, CDR2 SVGIG (reference sequence). The CDR3 has 15 residues.

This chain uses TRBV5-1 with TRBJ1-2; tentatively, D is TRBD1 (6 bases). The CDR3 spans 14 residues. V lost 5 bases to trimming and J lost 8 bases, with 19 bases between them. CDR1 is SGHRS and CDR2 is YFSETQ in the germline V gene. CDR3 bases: TGCGCCAGCAGTTTAACAGGGCCCCAAATGGGCTACACCTTC. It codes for CASSLTGPQMGYTF.

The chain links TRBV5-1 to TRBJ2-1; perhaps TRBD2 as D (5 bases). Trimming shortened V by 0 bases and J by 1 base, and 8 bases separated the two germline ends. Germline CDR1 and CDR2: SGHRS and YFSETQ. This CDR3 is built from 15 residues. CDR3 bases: TGCGCCAGCAGCTTGGGTAGCGAGTCCTACAATGAGCAGTTCTTC. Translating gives CASSLGSESYNEQFF.

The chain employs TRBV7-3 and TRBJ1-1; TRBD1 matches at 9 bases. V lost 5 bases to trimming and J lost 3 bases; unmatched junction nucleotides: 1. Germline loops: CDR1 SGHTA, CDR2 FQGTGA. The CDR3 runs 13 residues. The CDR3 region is CASSRTGDTEAFF. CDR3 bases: TGTGCCAGCAGCCGGACAGGGGACACTGAAGCTTTCTTT.

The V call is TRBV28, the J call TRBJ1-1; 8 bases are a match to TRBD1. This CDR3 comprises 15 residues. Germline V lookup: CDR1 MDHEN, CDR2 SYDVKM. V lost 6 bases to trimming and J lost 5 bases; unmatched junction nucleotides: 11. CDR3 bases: TGTGCCAGCAGATACACGGACAGGGTCGAAACTGAAGCTTTCTTT. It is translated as CASRYTDRVETEAFF. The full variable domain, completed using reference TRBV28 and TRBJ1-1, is DVKVTQSSRYLVKRTGEKVFLECVQDMDHENMFWYRQDPGLGLRLIYFSYDVKMKEKGDIPEGYSVSREKKERFSLILESASTNQTSMYLCASRYTDRVETEAFFGQGTRLTVV.

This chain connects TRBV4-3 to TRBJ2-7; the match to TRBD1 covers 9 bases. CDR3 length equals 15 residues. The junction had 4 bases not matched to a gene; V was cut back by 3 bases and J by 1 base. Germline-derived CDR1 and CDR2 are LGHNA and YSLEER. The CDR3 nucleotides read TGCGCCAGCAGCCAGGGGACAGGGAGTTCCTACGAGCAGTACTTC. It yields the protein CASSQGTGSSYEQYF.

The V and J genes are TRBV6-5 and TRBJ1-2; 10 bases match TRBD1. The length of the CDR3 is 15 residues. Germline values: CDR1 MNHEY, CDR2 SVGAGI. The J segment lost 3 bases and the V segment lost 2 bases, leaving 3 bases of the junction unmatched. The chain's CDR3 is CASSYGQGDHYGYTF. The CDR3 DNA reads TGTGCCAGCAGTTACGGACAGGGGGACCACTATGGCTACACCTTC.

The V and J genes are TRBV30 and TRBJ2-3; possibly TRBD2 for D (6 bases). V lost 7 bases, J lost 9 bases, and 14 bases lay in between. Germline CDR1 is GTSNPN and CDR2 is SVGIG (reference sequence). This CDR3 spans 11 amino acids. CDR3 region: CAFRLARTQYF. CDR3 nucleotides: TGTGCCTTCAGGCTAGCGAGGACGCAGTATTTT.

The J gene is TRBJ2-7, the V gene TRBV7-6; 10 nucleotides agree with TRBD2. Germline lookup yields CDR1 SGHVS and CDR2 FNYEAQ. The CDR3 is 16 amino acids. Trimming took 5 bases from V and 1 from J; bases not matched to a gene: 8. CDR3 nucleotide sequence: TGTGCCAGCAGCCCGGGCGGGACTAGCGAATCCTACGAGCAGTACTTC. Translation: CASSPGGTSESYEQYF.

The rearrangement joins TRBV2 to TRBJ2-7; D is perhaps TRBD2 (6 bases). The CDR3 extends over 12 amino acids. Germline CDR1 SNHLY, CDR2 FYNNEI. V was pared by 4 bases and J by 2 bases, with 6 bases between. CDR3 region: CASSGRAYEQYF. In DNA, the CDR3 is TGTGCCAGCAGTGGGAGGGCCTACGAGCAGTACTTC.

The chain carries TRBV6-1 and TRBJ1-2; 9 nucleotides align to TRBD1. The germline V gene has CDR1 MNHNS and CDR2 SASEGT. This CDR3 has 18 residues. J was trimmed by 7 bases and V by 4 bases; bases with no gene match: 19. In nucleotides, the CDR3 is TGTGCCAGCAGTGCGACCCGGGGGACAGGGATGACCAGGGTTGGCTACACCTTC. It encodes CASSATRGTGMTRVGYTF.

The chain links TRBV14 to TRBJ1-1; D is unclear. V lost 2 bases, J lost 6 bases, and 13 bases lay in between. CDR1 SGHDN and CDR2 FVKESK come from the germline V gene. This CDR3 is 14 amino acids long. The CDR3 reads CASSQSMWDSEAFF. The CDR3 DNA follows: TGTGCCAGCAGCCAATCCATGTGGGATTCTGAAGCTTTCTTT.

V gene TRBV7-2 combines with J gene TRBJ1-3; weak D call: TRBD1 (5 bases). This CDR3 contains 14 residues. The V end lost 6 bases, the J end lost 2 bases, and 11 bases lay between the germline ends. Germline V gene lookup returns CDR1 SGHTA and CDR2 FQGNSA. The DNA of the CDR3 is TGTGCCAGCAGTTTAACGGGGCCTGGAAACACCATATATTTT. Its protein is CASSLTGPGNTIYF.

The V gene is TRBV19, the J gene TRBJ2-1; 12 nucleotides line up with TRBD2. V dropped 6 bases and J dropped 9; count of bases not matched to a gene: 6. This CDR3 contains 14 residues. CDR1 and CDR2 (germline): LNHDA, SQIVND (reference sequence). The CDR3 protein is CASRRLAGVGEQFF. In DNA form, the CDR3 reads TGTGCCAGTAGGCGACTAGCGGGAGTGGGTGAGCAGTTCTTC.

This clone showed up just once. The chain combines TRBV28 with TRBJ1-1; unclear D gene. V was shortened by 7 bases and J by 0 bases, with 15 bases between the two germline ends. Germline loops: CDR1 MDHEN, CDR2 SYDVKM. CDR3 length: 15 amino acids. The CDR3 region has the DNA TGTGCCAGCAAGATTCGTAGCGGTGTGAACACTGAAGCTTTCTTT. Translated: CASKIRSGVNTEAFF.

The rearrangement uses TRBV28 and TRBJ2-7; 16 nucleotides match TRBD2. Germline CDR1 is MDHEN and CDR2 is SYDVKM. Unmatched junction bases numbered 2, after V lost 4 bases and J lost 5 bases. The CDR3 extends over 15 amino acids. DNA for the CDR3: TGTGCCAGCAGTTCGGGACTAGCGGGAGGGAACGAGCAGTACTTC. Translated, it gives CASSSGLAGGNEQYF.

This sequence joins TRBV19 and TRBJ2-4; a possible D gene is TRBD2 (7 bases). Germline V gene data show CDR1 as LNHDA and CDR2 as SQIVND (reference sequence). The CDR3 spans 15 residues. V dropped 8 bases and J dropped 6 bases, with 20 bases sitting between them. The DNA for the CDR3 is TGTGCCAGTGGGGGGGCTCCGGGAGGAGGAAACATTCAGTACTTC. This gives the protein CASGGAPGGGNIQYF.